Listed here are 13 T cell receptor beta chains from one sample, sequenced in a study of T cell repertoires in ileal Crohn's disease. Profiling relied on immunoSEQ multiplex PCR, and the TCRdb table lists in-frame clones only, not all of them. In the table there are 16,000 or so clones, just over 85% of which are singletons. Sequencing used ileal tissue. The receptors shown here come from an adult with Crohn's disease.

V gene TRBV19 combines with J gene TRBJ2-3; 9 bases fit TRBD1. The germline V gene encodes CDR1 LNHDA and CDR2 SQIVND (reference sequence). There are 15 residues in the CDR3. V lost 7 bases, J lost 5 bases, and 10 bases stayed unmatched. In nucleotides, the CDR3 is TGTGCCAGTAACAACCTTCCGGGACAGGGAGATACGCAGTATTTT. It yields the protein CASNNLPGQGDTQYF.

The count of this clone is one. The rearrangement uses TRBV7-2 and TRBJ1-1; D call uncertain. The CDR3 runs 13 residues. The germline V gene has CDR1 SGHTA and CDR2 FQGNSA. V was shortened by 2 bases and J by 1 base, with 5 bases between the two germline ends. CDR3 DNA: TGTGCCAGCAGCTTACTCCCGAACACTGAAGCTTTCTTT. Its protein product is CASSLLPNTEAFF.

This chain joins TRBV5-1 and TRBJ2-3, with 10 bases fitting TRBD1. CDR1 and CDR2 from the germline V gene are SGHRS and YFSETQ. The CDR3 runs to 16 residues. Germline trimming cut 4 bases from V and 4 bases from J; bases unmatched to any gene: 9. DNA for the CDR3: TGCGCCAGCAGCCCAGGAGACAGGGGGCTCTCAGATACGCAGTATTTT. It codes for CASSPGDRGLSDTQYF. The whole variable domain, filled in from reference TRBV5-1 and TRBJ2-3, reads KAGVTQTPRYLIKTRGQQVTLSCSPISGHRSVSWYQQTPGQGLQFLFEYFSETQRNKGNFPGRFSGRQFSNSRSEMNVSTLELGDSALYLCASSPGDRGLSDTQYFGPGTRLTVL.

The V gene is TRBV28, the J gene TRBJ1-5, with D unresolved. V shed 7 bases and J shed 7 bases, with 17 bases lying between them. In germline, CDR1 is MDHEN, CDR2 SYDVKM. CDR3 length equals 14 residues. The CDR3 here is CASNPAEGGQPQHF. The CDR3, as DNA: TGTGCCAGCAACCCGGCGGAGGGCGGGCAGCCCCAGCATTTT.

The chain uses TRBV5-1 and TRBJ2-2; possible D gene TRBD1, 5 bases. Trimming cost V 4 bases and J 0 bases, with 13 bases left between them. The germline V gene has CDR1 SGHRS and CDR2 YFSETQ. This CDR3 contains 16 residues. Here the CDR3 reads CASSPNGASNTGELFF. The CDR3 coding sequence is TGCGCCAGCAGCCCCAATGGGGCGTCGAACACCGGGGAGCTGTTTTTT.

The chain carries TRBV6-1 and TRBJ1-4; possibly TRBD1 for D (6 bases). This CDR3 comprises 16 residues. Per the germline V gene, CDR1 is MNHNS and CDR2 is SASEGT. Trimming left V 2 bases short and J 3 bases short, with 13 bases between. The CDR3 DNA follows: TGTGCCAGCAGTGAAATGAGAGGGGGTGCTAATGAAAAACTGTTTTTT. It translates to CASSEMRGGANEKLFF.

The chain is built from TRBV5-1 and TRBJ2-2; the match to TRBD1 covers 7 bases. V shed 4 bases, J shed 6 bases, and the junction held 9 bases outside the gene matches. The germline CDR1 and CDR2 sequences are SGHRS and YFSETQ. The length of the CDR3 is 15 residues. CDR3 protein: CASSPGQVGAGELFF. The CDR3 DNA reads TGCGCCAGCAGCCCTGGACAGGTGGGCGCCGGGGAGCTGTTTTTT. Together with reference TRBV5-1 and TRBJ2-2, the CDR3 gives the full variable domain: KAGVTQTPRYLIKTRGQQVTLSCSPISGHRSVSWYQQTPGQGLQFLFEYFSETQRNKGNFPGRFSGRQFSNSRSEMNVSTLELGDSALYLCASSPGQVGAGELFFGEGSRLTVL.

Turning to this clone: The identical CDR3 is also encoded by other nucleotide sequences in the sample. The chain combines TRBV7-3 with TRBJ2-7, with 11 bases aligning to TRBD2. The CDR3 spans 14 residues. Looked up from germline, CDR1 is SGHTA and CDR2 is FQGTGA. Germline trimming cut 5 bases from V and 4 bases from J; bases unmatched to any gene: 4. CDR3 nucleotides: TGTGCCAGCAGCACTAGCGGGAGCAGGTACGAGCAGTACTTC. Translation: CASSTSGSRYEQYF. The variable domain in full, with the rest retrieved from reference TRBV7-3 and TRBJ2-7, is GAGVSQTPSNKVTEKGKYVELRCDPISGHTALYWYRQSLGQGPEFLIYFQGTGAADDSGLPNDRFFAVRPEGSVSTLKIQRTERGDSAVYLCASSTSGSRYEQYFGPGTRLTVT.

The chain uses TRBV27 and TRBJ2-7; TRBD1 agrees at 10 bases. The CDR3 is made up of 15 amino acids. CDR1 and CDR2 (germline): MNHEY, SMNVEV (reference sequence). V shed 5 bases and J 5 bases; nucleotides not matched to a gene: 9. CDR3 in amino acids: CASSPMRDRGHEQYF. The CDR3 nucleotides read TGTGCCAGCAGTCCAATGCGGGACAGGGGCCACGAGCAGTACTTC.

The J gene is TRBJ2-5, the V gene TRBV6-5; a possible D gene is TRBD2 (5 bases). V was cut by 5 bases and J by 5 bases, with 15 bases left in between. CDR3 size: 14 residues. Germline CDR1 and CDR2: MNHEY and SVGAGI. The CDR3 nucleotides read TGTGCCAGCAGTGGGGAGACCTTCGCGGAGACCCAGTACTTC. Its protein is CASSGETFAETQYF.

V usage is TRBV19 and J usage is TRBJ2-6; 8 positions agree with TRBD1. This CDR3 comprises 18 residues. Germline CDR1 is LNHDA and CDR2 is SQIVND (reference sequence). V was pared by 7 bases and J by 0 bases, with 11 bases of the junction left unmatched. As DNA, the CDR3 is TGTGCCAGTAAGGCTTTTCGACAGGGGCTCTCTGGGGCCAACGTCCTGACTTTC. Amino acids: CASKAFRQGLSGANVLTF.

The rearrangement links TRBV5-1 to TRBJ2-1, with 7 bases aligning to TRBD1. Germline V gives CDR1 SGHRS, CDR2 YFSETQ. V was pared by 0 bases and J by 3 bases, with 6 bases of the junction left unmatched. The CDR3 is 16 amino acids. The CDR3 DNA reads TGCGCCAGCAGCTTGGGAAGGGGGCAGGGCTACAATGAGCAGTTCTTC. This sequence encodes CASSLGRGQGYNEQFF.

V gene TRBV28 combines with J gene TRBJ2-7, with TRBD1 identical over 9 bases. Looked up from germline, CDR1 is MDHEN and CDR2 is SYDVKM. The ends lost 7 bases at V and 3 bases at J; junction bases unmatched: 10. The CDR3 loop spans 15 amino acids. The CDR3 sequence: CASTLGTGSYYEQYF. CDR3 in DNA: TGTGCCAGCACACTAGGGACAGGGTCTTACTACGAGCAGTACTTC.